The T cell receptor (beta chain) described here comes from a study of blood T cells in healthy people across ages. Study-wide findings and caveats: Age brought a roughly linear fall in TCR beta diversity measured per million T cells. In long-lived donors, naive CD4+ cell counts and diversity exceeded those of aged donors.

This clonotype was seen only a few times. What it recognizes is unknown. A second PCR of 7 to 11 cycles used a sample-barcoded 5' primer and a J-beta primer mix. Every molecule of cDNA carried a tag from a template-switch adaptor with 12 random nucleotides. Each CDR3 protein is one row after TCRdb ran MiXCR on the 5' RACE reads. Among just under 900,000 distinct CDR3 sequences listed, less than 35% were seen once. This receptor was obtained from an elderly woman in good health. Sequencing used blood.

The CDR3 nucleotides read TGCGCCAGCAGCCAACAACAGGCAGGGAACACTGAAGCTTTCTTT. It yields the protein CASSQQQAGNTEAFF. The chain is built from TRBV4-3 and TRBJ1-1; a possible D gene is TRBD1 (5 bases). The CDR3 has 15 amino acids. V lost 2 bases to trimming and J lost 1 base, with 11 bases between them. CDR1 is LGHNA, CDR2 YSLEER, per germline.